This TCR beta chain was sequenced in a study of shared clonotypes between healthy human individuals (TCRdb year 2020). As for the study more broadly: The cohort comprised a couple of women and a few men aged 18 to 49 years. For each donor, three plates each were used for CD4 naive and CD4 memory, two plates were used for CD8 naive, and one plate was used for CD8 memory. To estimate repertoire size and how much clonotype sharing occurs between individuals, the study deeply sequenced the blood TCR repertoires of about five healthy adults. Libraries were prepared and TCR repertoires were sequenced by different laboratories using diverse techniques, in order to increase sequencing depth and limit assay-specific biases. Between about 0.8 and 9 billion PBMCs per donor were obtained by leukapheresis.

Using the deep immunoSEQ assay, TCR CDR3 regions were amplified from genomic DNA by multiplex PCR. For each cell subset, the extracted genomic DNA was distributed evenly across all wells of several immunoSEQ 96-well plates, and each plate served as one replicate. For sorted subsets, each replicate PCR was loaded with 200 ng genomic DNA, equivalent to 30,000 to 35,000 T cell genomes. Purified libraries were quantified with a Qubit 3.0 fluorometer, sized on a Bioanalyzer 2100, and re-quantified with the KAPA Library Quantification kit. Each immunoSEQ 96-well plate was sequenced on its own single-read 150-cycle Illumina NextSeq 550 flow cell. Turning to the authors' computational methods: Because only junctional sequences without quality scores were contained in the immunoSEQ output, filtering matching that applied to full-length reads could not be performed. To assign V/J genes and CDR3, sequences were annotated using PyIR, a Python wrapper for IgBLAST v1.9, with IMGT germline references. Reads with weak V/J assignments (E-value above 1e-6), missing CDR3, stop codons, out-of-frame junctions, or ambiguous translated residues were removed. V3J clonotypes were defined by identical inferred V gene, J gene, and CDR3 amino acid sequence. Percentage overlap between repertoires was computed as shared unique clonotypes divided by the size of the smaller repertoire. Repertoire richness was assessed with RTK rarefaction, the Chao1 estimator, and Recon v2.1 estimates of unobserved clonotypes. Generation probabilities were computed with OLGA for all TCRbeta clonotypes obtained by the gDNA method from a few donors. TCRdb stores this immuneACCESS table with in-frame sequences only. Part of the clones is absent; in the studies checked, under half of the shortfall reflects unresolved V genes, and no reason is known for the rest. The V and J calls and clone size were taken over from that table, and D and trimming were inferred from the DNA. The sample data list a few million clones, and 80% to 95% of these were observed just once. Jointly, the top ten make up about 0.36% of the sample.

V trim: 6 bases; J trim: 1 base; unmatched bases: 4. From its cysteine to its phenylalanine, the CDR3 spans 14 amino acids. Only CDR3 DNA remains: 42 bases, in frame from the first base. CDR1 and CDR2 were assigned from the germline V gene as MNHNS and SASEGT. Regarding this clone: Its antigen target is currently unknown. It has no much larger one-base neighbor in the sample; base qualities were not kept.

The donors were healthy, HIV-negative adults with no recently reported acute infections or vaccinations. Every donor was a Caucasian adult living in Nashville, Tennessee, USA. Magnetic negative selection was used to enrich CD4+ T cells, after which naive cells were positively selected on CD45RA and the negative fraction became the memory subset. Blood was collected by leukapheresis, and PBMCs were isolated by Ficoll-Histopaque density gradient centrifugation and then cryopreserved in liquid nitrogen vapor phase. Analytical flow cytometry was used to check the purity and quantity of every magnetically sorted T cell population. Genomic DNA was isolated from each sorted fraction and quantified by UV absorbance on a Nanodrop 2000c. Findings and caveats that apply to the study as a whole: The genetic and exposure-history diversity represented was limited by the small number of donors. Larger estimated clonotype richness was generally found for naive subsets than for memory subsets. Higher generation probabilities were observed for clonotypes shared by all four sorted-subset donors than for non-shared clonotypes. Sharing across a handful of donors was observed for roughly 5% of naive CD4, around 3.5% of naive CD8, around 2.5% of memory CD4, and 0.4% of memory CD8 clonotypes. Pairwise subsampling led to the expectation that sequencing depth would affect the degree of clonotype sharing among donors. Sampling was restricted to blood, and TCR repertoires in tissues likely differ from the TCR repertoires found in blood. Rarefaction of sorted-subset datasets indicated incomplete sequencing despite the large sequencing depth.

This TCR came from a man aged 18 to 29 in good health. Some clones in this sample may be carry-over from other donors' samples. Sequenced material: naive CD4+ T cells from PBMCs. What this sample's cell subset or site label stands for: CD45RA+ positively selected. The sequence links TRBV6-1 to TRBJ2-3; TRBD1 fits 7 bases in the junction. The DNA sequence is as follows: TGTGCCAGCAGCCGGGACAGCCGCACAGATACGCAGTATTTT. This encodes CASSRDSRTDTQYF.